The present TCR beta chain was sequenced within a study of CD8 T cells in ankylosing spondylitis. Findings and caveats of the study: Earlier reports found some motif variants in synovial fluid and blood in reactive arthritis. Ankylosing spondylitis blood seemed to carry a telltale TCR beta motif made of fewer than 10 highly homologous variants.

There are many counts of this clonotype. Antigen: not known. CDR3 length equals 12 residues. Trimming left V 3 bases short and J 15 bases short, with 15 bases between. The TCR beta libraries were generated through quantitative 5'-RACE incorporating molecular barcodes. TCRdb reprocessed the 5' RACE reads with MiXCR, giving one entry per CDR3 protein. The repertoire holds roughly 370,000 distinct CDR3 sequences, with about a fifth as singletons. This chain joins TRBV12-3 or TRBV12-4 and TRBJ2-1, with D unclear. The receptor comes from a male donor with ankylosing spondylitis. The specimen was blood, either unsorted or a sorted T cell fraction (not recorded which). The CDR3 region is CASSFLRVGRFF. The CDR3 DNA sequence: TGTGCCAGCAGTTTCCTTCGAGTAGGCAGGTTCTTC.